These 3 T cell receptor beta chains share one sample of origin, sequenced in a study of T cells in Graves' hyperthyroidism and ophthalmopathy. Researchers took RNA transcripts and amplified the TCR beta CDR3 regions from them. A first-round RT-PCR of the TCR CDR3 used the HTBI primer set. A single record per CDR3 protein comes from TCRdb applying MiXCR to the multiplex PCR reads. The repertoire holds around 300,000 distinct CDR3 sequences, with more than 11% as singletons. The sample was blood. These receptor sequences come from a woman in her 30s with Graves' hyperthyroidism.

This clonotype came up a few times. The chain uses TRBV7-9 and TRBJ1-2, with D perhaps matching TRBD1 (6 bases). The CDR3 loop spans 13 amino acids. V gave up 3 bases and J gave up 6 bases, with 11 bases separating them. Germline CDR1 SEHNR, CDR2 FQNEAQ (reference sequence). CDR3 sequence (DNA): TGTGCCAGCAGCTTTTCGGGGGGCGATGGCTACACCTTC. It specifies CASSFSGGDGYTF.

CDR3 bases: TGTGCCAGCAGTGTGCGGGAGGGCCCCGGGGAGCTGTTTTTT. This codes for CASSVREGPGELFF. The chain uses TRBV2 and TRBJ2-2; 9 bases line up with TRBD2. CDR3 length equals 14 residues. Germline CDR1 SNHLY, CDR2 FYNNEI. Germline trimming cut 4 bases from V and 6 bases from J; bases unmatched to any gene: 3. Using reference TRBV2 and TRBJ2-2 for the parts outside the CDR3, the full variable domain is EPEVTQTPSHQVTQMGQEVILRCVPISNHLYFYWYRQILGQKVEFLVSFYNNEISEKSEIFDDQFSVERPDGSNFTLKIRSTKLEDSAMYFCASSVREGPGELFFGEGSRLTVL.

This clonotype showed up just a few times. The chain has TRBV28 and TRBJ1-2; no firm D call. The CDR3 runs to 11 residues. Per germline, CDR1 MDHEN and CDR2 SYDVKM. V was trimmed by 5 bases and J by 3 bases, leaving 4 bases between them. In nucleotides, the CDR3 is TGTGCCAGCAGTCCTCACTATGGCTACACCTTC. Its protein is CASSPHYGYTF.